This T cell receptor beta chain was observed in a study of human T cells and chemical hapten exposure. This clonotype was counted at least ten times. TCRdb reprocessed the RACE reads with MiXCR, giving one entry per CDR3 protein. Among approximately 45,000 distinct CDR3 sequences listed, roughly 4.5% were seen once. Time point: healthy volunteer bleed at 2 weeks. Sequencing started from total RNA isolated from unfractionated whole blood. This clonotype was sampled from a female donor in good health. Some clones in this sample may be carry-over from other donors' samples. Sequencing input: whole blood.

The CDR3 here is CSAYDGGFQPQHF. For the CDR3, the DNA is TGCAGTGCTTATGACGGGGGGTTTCAGCCCCAGCATTTT. V usage is TRBV20-1 and J usage is TRBJ1-5, with D possibly TRBD1 on 5 matching bases. The germline gives CDR1 DFQATT, CDR2 SNEGSKA (reference sequence). V lost 5 bases and J 6 bases, leaving 14 bases between the germline ends. The CDR3 consists of 13 residues.